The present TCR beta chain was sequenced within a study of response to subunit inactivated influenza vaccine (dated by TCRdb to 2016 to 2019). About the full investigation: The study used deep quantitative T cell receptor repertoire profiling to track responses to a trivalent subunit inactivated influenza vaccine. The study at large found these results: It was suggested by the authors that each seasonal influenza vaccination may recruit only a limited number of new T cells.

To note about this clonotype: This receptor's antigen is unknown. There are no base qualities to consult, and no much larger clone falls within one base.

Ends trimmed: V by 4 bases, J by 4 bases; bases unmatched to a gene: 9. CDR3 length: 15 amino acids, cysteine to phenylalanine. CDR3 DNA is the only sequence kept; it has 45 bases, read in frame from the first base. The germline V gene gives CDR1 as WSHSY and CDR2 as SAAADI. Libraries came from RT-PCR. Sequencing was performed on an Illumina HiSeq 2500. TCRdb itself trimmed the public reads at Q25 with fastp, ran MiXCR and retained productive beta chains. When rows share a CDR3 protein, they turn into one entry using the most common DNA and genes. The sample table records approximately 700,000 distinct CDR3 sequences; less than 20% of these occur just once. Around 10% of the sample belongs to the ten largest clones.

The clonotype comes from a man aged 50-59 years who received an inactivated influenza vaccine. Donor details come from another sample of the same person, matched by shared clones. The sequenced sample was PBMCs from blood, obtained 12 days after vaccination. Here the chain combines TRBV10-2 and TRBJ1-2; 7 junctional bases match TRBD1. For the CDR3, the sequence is CASSAASTGTYGYTF. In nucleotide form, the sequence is TGCGCCAGCAGTGCAGCCTCGACAGGGACCTATGGCTACACCTTC.